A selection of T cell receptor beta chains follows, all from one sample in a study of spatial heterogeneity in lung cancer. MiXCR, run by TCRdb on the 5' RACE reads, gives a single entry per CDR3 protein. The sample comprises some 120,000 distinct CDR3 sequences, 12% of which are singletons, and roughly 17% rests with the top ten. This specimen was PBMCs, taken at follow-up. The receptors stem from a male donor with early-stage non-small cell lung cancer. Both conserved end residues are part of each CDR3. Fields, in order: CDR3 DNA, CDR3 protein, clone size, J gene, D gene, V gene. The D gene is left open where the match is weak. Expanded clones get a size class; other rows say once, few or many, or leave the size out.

TGTGCCAGCACCACTAGAAGAGGATCCTACAATGAGCAGTTCTTC | CASTTRRGSYNEQFF | many | TRBJ2-1 | . | TRBV5-4
TGTGCCAGCACCCTTCACGAGCGAAATACGCAGTATTTT | CASTLHERNTQYF | many | TRBJ2-3 | . | TRBV2
TGCAGCGTTAGACTCGGGTCTTACACTGAAGCTTTCTTT | CSVRLGSYTEAFF | . | TRBJ1-1 | . | TRBV29-1
TGTGCCAGCAGTTACGACAGGGGGCAAGAGACCCAGTACTTC | CASSYDRGQETQYF | many | TRBJ2-5 | TRBD1 | TRBV7-9
TGTGCCAGCAGCCAAGTGAGTTCACCCCTCCACTTT | CASSQVSSPLHF | many | TRBJ1-6 | . | TRBV3-1
TGTGCCACCAGTGCCCCGAGGCTGGGAGGCACAGATACGCAGTATTTT | CATSAPRLGGTDTQYF | . | TRBJ2-3 | . | TRBV24-1
TGTGCCAGCAGCTTATCAGGGGTCAGGACCAACACTGAAGCTTTCTTT | CASSLSGVRTNTEAFF | . | TRBJ1-1 | . | TRBV7-2
TGTGCCAGCAGTGACCCTGGGGACAGACCTAATGAAAAACTGTTTTTT | CASSDPGDRPNEKLFF | many | TRBJ1-4 | TRBD1 | TRBV25-1
TGCGCCAGCAGCCTCACTAGTGCGTCGGAGACCCAGTACTTC | CASSLTSASETQYF | many | TRBJ2-5 | . | TRBV5-1
TGCGCCAGCAGCCAAGATTCCAGGCGGCCCCAGCATTTT | CASSQDSRRPQHF | many | TRBJ1-5 | . | TRBV4-1
TGTGCCAGCAGTTACAGGGGCGAGACGCAGTATTTT | CASSYRGETQYF | few | TRBJ2-3 | . | TRBV6-5
TGTGCCAGCAGTTTGGGCAATCCCTATGGCTACACCTTC | CASSLGNPYGYTF | . | TRBJ1-2 | . | TRBV6-5
TGCAGTGCTAGGGCCGGGCGGGGCACAGATACGCAGTATTTT | CSARAGRGTDTQYF | . | TRBJ2-3 | . | TRBV20-1
TGCGCCAGCAGCCAAGAGGGACAGAACTCTGGAAACACCATATATTTT | CASSQEGQNSGNTIYF | few | TRBJ1-3 | TRBD1 | TRBV4-1
TGCAGTGCTAGAACGCCGACAGGGACCGATGAGCAGTTCTTC | CSARTPTGTDEQFF | . | TRBJ2-1 | TRBD1 | TRBV20-1
TGTGCCACCAGCAGAGATAACCTACGGACAGGGATAAAAGAGCAGTACTTC | CATSRDNLRTGIKEQYF | . | TRBJ2-7 | TRBD1 | TRBV15
TGTGCCAGCAGAGAAAGAGGGTCTTCACCCCTCCACTTT | CASRERGSSPLHF | many | TRBJ1-6 | . | TRBV12-3/TRBV12-4
TGCAGCACAGGCTGGCAGGGCCAAGAGACCCAGTACTTC | CSTGWQGQETQYF | many | TRBJ2-5 | . | TRBV29-1
TGTGCCAGCAGCTTAGGGGCCAGGAATGATCAGCCCCAGCATTTT | CASSLGARNDQPQHF | few | TRBJ1-5 | . | TRBV7-9
TGCAGTGCCCGGAGGCCAGCGGGGGAAGAGACCCAGTACTTC | CSARRPAGEETQYF | . | TRBJ2-5 | TRBD2 | TRBV20-1
TGTGCCATCAGTGAGTCGAATAAGGGAAACACCGGGGAGCTGTTTTTT | CAISESNKGNTGELFF | . | TRBJ2-2 | . | TRBV10-3
TGCGCCAGCAGCCAAGATGCGAGGGGACTGAGAAATGAAAAACTGTTTTTT | CASSQDARGLRNEKLFF | . | TRBJ1-4 | . | TRBV4-3
TGTGCCAGCAGTTACGGTGACAGTGGGTCCTATGGCTACACCTTC | CASSYGDSGSYGYTF | . | TRBJ1-2 | . | TRBV6-5
TGTGCCAGCAGGCTAACGGGGCCCTATGGCTACACCTTC | CASRLTGPYGYTF | few | TRBJ1-2 | . | TRBV28
TGTGCCATCAGGGGTTTTGGGGGAGTTGAGGCTTTCTTT | CAIRGFGGVEAFF | many | TRBJ1-1 | . | TRBV10-3
TGTGCCAGTAGCCAATGGGAGACCCAGTACTTC | CASSQWETQYF | . | TRBJ2-5 | . | TRBV19
TGCAGTGCTGAACAACAGGGTAATAATTCACCCCTCCACTTT | CSAEQQGNNSPLHF | few | TRBJ1-6 | . | TRBV20-1
TGTGCCAGCAGTTTTGGTGTTTTGAACACTGAAGCTTTCTTT | CASSFGVLNTEAFF | few | TRBJ1-1 | . | TRBV12-3/TRBV12-4
TGTGCCACCAGTGACCCTGTGAAAGATACGCAGTATTTT | CATSDPVKDTQYF | few | TRBJ2-3 | . | TRBV24-1
TGCAGTGCTAGGGAGGGACAGGGGGCCCACGAGCAGTACTTC | CSAREGQGAHEQYF | . | TRBJ2-7 | TRBD1 | TRBV20-1
TGTGCCAGCAGATATGGACAGGAGGGCAATCAGCCCCAGCATTTT | CASRYGQEGNQPQHF | few | TRBJ1-5 | TRBD1 | TRBV6-1
TGCAGTGCTAGAGAGCGCAGGTTGGGAGATACGCAGTATTTT | CSARERRLGDTQYF | many | TRBJ2-3 | . | TRBV20-1
TGTGCCAGCTCCGCCCCCAGGGGGCGAAGCACAGATACGCAGTATTTT | CASSAPRGRSTDTQYF | . | TRBJ2-3 | TRBD1 | TRBV18
TGTGCCAGCAGCCCCCCCTCGGGACAGGGTATCGGTGAGCAGTTCTTC | CASSPPSGQGIGEQFF | . | TRBJ2-1 | TRBD1 | TRBV4-2
TGTGCCAGCAGTGGGGACGGGCGCTATGGCTACACCTTC | CASSGDGRYGYTF | few | TRBJ1-2 | . | TRBV6-1
TGTGCCAGCAACTGGGGGGAAAGCTCCTACAATGAGCAGTTCTTC | CASNWGESSYNEQFF | few | TRBJ2-1 | . | TRBV7-9
TGTGCCAGCAGTGGGATGAAGAACACTGAAGCTTTCTTT | CASSGMKNTEAFF | few | TRBJ1-1 | . | TRBV2
TGCAGTGCTAGAGCCTCTGGTGAGGGGAGCAATCAGCCCCAGCATTTT | CSARASGEGSNQPQHF | few | TRBJ1-5 | . | TRBV20-1
TGTGCCATCAGTGAGTCAGCTCGGACTGAAGCTTTCTTT | CAISESARTEAFF | many | TRBJ1-1 | . | TRBV10-3
TGCAGTGCGGGATCCGGGTCGTTGAACACTGAAGCTTTCTTT | CSAGSGSLNTEAFF | . | TRBJ1-1 | . | TRBV20-1
TGCAGTGCTAGAGATGGGGCAGATACGCAGTATTTT | CSARDGADTQYF | few | TRBJ2-3 | . | TRBV20-1
TGTGCCAGCAGCCCCCAGACAGGACGGGCCTCCTACGAGCAGTACTTC | CASSPQTGRASYEQYF | . | TRBJ2-7 | . | TRBV7-2
TGTGCCAGTAGTGGACGGTTCTCGAACACCGGGGAGCTGTTTTTT | CASSGRFSNTGELFF | . | TRBJ2-2 | . | TRBV19
TGTGCCAGCAGTTATAGTGGACAGGGGTCCTACGAGCAGTACTTC | CASSYSGQGSYEQYF | few | TRBJ2-7 | TRBD1 | TRBV6-5
TGTGCCAGCAGCTTGTCTCACAGGGGCCCCTCCGGGGAGCTGTTTTTT | CASSLSHRGPSGELFF | . | TRBJ2-2 | TRBD1 | TRBV5-5
TGTGCCAGCAGTTCCTCCCCGGGACCCGGCTCCTACAATGAGCAGTTCTTC | CASSSSPGPGSYNEQFF | few | TRBJ2-1 | . | TRBV27
TGTGCCAGCAGTTTAGTAGGATCGCGATCGAACACTGAAGCTTTCTTT | CASSLVGSRSNTEAFF | few | TRBJ1-1 | . | TRBV28
TGTGCCAGCTCAAGGGACAGACAGAGCACTGAAGCTTTCTTT | CASSRDRQSTEAFF | . | TRBJ1-1 | TRBD1 | TRBV18
TGTGCCAGCAGCACGGACAGGAGGCCCTCCGGGGAGCTGTTTTTT | CASSTDRRPSGELFF | . | TRBJ2-2 | TRBD1 | TRBV5-5
TGTGCCAGCAGCTCCGAAGGGGTGGGCACTGAAGCTTTCTTT | CASSSEGVGTEAFF | many | TRBJ1-1 | . | TRBV7-9
TGTGCCAGCAGTTTAGTCTGGAGTTCTCATAATGAGCAGTTCTTC | CASSLVWSSHNEQFF | . | TRBJ2-1 | . | TRBV27
TGCGCCAGCAGCTTGCTCCCTGACCTGCAGTCAACAGATACGCAGTATTTT | CASSLLPDLQSTDTQYF | many | TRBJ2-3 | . | TRBV5-1
TGTGCCAGTCGGGGGGCGGGTGAGACCCAGTACTTC | CASRGAGETQYF | . | TRBJ2-5 | . | TRBV27
TGTGCCAGCAGTGGGGGGACGTGGAATTCACCCCTCCACTTT | CASSGGTWNSPLHF | many | TRBJ1-6 | . | TRBV28
TGTGCCAGCAGCGCGGGGAGGAACCCTGGGGCCAACGTCCTGACTTTC | CASSAGRNPGANVLTF | . | TRBJ2-6 | . | TRBV9